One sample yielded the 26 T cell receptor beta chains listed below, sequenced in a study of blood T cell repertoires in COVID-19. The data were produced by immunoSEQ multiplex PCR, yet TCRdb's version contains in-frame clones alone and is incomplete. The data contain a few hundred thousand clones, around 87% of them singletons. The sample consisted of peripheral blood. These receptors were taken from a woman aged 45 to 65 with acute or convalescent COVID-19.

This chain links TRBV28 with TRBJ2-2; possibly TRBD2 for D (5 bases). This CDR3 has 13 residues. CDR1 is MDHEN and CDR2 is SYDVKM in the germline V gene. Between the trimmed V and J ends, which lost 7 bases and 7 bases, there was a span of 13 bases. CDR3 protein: CASKYLAGGELFF. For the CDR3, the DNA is TGTGCCAGCAAATATCTAGCCGGCGGGGAGCTGTTTTTT. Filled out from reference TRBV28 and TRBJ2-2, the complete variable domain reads DVKVTQSSRYLVKRTGEKVFLECVQDMDHENMFWYRQDPGLGLRLIYFSYDVKMKEKGDIPEGYSVSREKKERFSLILESASTNQTSMYLCASKYLAGGELFFGEGSRLTVL.

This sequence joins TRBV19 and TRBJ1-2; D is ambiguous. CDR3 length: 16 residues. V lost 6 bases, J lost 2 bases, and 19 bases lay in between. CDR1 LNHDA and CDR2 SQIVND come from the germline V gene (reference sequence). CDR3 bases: TGTGCCAGTAGCCCCGGCGGGAGGATACCAAACTATGGCTACACCTTC. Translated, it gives CASSPGGRIPNYGYTF.

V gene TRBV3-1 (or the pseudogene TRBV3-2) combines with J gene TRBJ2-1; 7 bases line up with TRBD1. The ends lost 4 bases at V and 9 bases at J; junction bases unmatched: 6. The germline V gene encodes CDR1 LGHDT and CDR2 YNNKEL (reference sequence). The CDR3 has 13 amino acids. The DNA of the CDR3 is TGTGCCAGCAGCCCTTGGGACAGTTCTGAGCAGTTCTTC. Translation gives CASSPWDSSEQFF.

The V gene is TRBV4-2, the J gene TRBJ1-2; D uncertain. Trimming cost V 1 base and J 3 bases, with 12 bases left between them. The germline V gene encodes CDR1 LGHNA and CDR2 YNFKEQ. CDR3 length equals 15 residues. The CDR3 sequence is CASSQVGPGDYGYTF. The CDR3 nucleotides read TGTGCCAGCAGCCAAGTGGGTCCCGGGGACTATGGCTACACCTTC.

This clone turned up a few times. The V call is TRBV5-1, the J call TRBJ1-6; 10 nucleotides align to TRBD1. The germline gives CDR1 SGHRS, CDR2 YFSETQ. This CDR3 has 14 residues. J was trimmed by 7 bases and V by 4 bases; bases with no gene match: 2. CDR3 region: CASSQGQGNSPLHF. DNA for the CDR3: TGCGCCAGCAGCCAGGGACAGGGGAATTCACCCCTCCACTTT.

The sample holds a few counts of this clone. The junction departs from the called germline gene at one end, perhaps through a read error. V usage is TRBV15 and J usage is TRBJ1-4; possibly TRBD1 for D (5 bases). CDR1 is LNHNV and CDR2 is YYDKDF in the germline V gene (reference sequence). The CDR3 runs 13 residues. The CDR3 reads CATSMMESGKSVF. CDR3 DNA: TGTGCCACCAGCATGATGGAATCAGGGAAGTCTGTTTTT.

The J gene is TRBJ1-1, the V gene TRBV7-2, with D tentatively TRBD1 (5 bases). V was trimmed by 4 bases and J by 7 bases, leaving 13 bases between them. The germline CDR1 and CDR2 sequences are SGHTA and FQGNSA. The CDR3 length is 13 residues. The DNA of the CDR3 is TGTGCCAGCAGCTCGAACCAGGGTTTTGAAGCTTTCTTT. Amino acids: CASSSNQGFEAFF.

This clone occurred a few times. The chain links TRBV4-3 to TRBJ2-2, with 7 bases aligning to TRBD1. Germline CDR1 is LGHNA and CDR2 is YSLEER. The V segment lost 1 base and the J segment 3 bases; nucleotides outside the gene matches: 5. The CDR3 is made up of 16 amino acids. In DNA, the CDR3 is TGCGCCAGCAGCCAAGGTAGGGGGCTGGACACCGGGGAGCTGTTTTTT. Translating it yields CASSQGRGLDTGELFF.

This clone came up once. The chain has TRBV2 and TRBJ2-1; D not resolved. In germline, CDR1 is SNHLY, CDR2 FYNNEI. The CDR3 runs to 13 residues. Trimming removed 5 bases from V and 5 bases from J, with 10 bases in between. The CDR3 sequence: CASSRDINNEQFF. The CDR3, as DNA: TGTGCCAGCAGTCGTGACATCAACAATGAGCAGTTCTTC.

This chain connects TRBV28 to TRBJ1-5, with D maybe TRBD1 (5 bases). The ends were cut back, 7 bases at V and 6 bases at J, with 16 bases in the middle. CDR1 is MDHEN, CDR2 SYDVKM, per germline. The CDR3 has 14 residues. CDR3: CASNPLGASQPQHF. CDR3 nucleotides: TGTGCCAGCAACCCCCTAGGGGCGTCTCAGCCCCAGCATTTT. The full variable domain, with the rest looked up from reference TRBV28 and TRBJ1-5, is DVKVTQSSRYLVKRTGEKVFLECVQDMDHENMFWYRQDPGLGLRLIYFSYDVKMKEKGDIPEGYSVSREKKERFSLILESASTNQTSMYLCASNPLGASQPQHFGDGTRLSIL.

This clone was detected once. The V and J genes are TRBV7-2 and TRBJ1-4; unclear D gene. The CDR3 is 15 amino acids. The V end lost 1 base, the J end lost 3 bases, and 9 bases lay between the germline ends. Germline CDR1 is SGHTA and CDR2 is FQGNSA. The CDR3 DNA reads TGTGCCAGCAGCTTAGATGGCCTAGCTAATGAAAAACTGTTTTTT. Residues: CASSLDGLANEKLFF.

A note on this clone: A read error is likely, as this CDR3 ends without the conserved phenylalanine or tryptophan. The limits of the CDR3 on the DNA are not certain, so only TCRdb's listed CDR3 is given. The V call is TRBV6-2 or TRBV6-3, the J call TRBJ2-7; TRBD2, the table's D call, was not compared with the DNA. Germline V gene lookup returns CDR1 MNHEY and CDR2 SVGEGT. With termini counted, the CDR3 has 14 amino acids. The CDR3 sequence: CASSYAITSGPRES.

CDR3 region: CASSYDGRGASPLHF. The DNA for the CDR3 is TGTGCCAGCAGTTACGACGGACGGGGGGCTTCACCCCTCCACTTT. This chain uses TRBV27 with TRBJ1-6; D might be TRBD1 (6 bases). Germline V gene data show CDR1 as MNHEY and CDR2 as SMNVEV (reference sequence). Trimming cost V 4 bases and J 9 bases, with 16 bases left between them. The CDR3 runs to 15 residues.

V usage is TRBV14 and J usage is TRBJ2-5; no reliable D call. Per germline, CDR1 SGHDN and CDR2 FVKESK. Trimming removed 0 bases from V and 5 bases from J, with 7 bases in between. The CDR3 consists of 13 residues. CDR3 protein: CASSQDLGETQYF. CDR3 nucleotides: TGTGCCAGCAGCCAAGATCTCGGGGAGACCCAGTACTTC.

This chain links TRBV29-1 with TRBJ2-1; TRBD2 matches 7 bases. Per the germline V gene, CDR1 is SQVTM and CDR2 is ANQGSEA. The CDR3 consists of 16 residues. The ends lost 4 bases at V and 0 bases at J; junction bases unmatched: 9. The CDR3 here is CSVAGGRRRSYNEQFF. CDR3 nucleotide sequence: TGCAGCGTTGCGGGGGGAAGGCGGCGCTCCTACAATGAGCAGTTCTTC.

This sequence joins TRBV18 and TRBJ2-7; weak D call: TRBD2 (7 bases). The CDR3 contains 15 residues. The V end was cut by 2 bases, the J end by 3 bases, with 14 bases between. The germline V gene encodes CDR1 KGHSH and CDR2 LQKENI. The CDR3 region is CASSPSGGRHYEQYF. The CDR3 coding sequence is TGTGCCAGCTCACCATCGGGGGGCAGGCACTACGAGCAGTACTTC.

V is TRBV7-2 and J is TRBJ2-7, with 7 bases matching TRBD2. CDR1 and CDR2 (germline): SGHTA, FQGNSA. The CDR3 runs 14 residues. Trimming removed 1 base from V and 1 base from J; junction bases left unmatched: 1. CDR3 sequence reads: CASSLVGGSYEQYF. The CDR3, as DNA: TGTGCCAGCAGCTTAGTGGGGGGGTCCTACGAGCAGTACTTC.

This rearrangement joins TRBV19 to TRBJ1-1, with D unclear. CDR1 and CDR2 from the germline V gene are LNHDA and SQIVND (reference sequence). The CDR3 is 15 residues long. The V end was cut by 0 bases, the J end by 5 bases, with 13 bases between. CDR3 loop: CASSIDSRGWTEAFF. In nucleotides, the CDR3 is TGTGCCAGTAGTATAGATTCGCGGGGATGGACTGAAGCTTTCTTT.

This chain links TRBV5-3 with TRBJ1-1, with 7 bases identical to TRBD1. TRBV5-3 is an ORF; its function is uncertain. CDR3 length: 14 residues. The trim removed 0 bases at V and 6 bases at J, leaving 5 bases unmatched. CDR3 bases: TGTGCCAGAAGCTTGGCCGAGGACAGGCCTGAAGCTTTCTTT. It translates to CARSLAEDRPEAFF.

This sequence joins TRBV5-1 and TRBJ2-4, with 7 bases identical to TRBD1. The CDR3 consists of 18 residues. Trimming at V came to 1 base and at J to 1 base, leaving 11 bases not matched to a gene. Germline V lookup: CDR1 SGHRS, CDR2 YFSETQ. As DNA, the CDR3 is TGCGCCAGCAGCTTGCGGGCTGCGACAGGGATTGCCAAAAACATTCAGTACTTC. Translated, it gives CASSLRAATGIAKNIQYF.

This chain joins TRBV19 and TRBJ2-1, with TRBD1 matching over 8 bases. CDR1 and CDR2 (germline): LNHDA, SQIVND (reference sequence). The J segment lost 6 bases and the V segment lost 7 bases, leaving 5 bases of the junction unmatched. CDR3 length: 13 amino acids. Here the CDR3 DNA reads TGTGCCAGTAAAGGACAGGGTAGCAATGAGCAGTTCTTC. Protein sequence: CASKGQGSNEQFF.

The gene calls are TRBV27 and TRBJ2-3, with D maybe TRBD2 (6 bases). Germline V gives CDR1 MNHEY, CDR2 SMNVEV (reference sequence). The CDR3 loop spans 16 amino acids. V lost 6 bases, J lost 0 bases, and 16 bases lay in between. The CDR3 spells CASSRPGLLSTDTQYF. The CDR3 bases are TGTGCCAGCAGCCGGCCGGGACTCCTAAGCACAGATACGCAGTATTTT.

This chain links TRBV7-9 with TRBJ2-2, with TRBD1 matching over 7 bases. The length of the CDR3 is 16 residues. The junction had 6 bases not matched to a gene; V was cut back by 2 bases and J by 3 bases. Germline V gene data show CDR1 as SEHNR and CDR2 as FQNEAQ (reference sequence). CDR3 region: CASSLRGGVDTGELFF. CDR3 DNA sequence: TGTGCCAGCAGCTTACGAGGGGGCGTCGACACCGGGGAGCTGTTTTTT.

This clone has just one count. The CDR3 DNA reads as TGTGCCAGCTCACCAACGGTCGCGGGAAACTCCTACAATGAGCAGTTCTTC. It translates to CASSPTVAGNSYNEQFF. The chain employs TRBV18 and TRBJ2-1; TRBD2 is a possible D gene (6 bases). Germline V gene data show CDR1 as KGHSH and CDR2 as LQKENI. V lost 2 bases and J 0 bases, leaving 14 bases between the germline ends. There are 17 residues in the CDR3.

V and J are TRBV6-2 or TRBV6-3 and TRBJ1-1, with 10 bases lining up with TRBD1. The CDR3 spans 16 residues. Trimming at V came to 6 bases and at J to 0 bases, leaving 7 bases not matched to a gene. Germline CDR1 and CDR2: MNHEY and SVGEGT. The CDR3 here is CASSQDRGIMNTEAFF. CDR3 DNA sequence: TGTGCCAGCAGCCAGGACAGGGGGATAATGAACACTGAAGCTTTCTTT.

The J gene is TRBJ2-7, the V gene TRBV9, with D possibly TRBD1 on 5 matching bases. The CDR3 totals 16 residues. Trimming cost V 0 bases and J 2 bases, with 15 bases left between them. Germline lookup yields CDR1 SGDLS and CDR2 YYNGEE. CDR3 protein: CASSVEATALTYEQYF. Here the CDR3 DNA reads TGTGCCAGCAGCGTAGAGGCGACAGCCCTTACCTACGAGCAGTACTTC. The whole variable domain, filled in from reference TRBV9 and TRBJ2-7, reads DSGVTQTPKHLITATGQRVTLRCSPRSGDLSVYWYQQSLDQGLQFLIQYYNGEERAKGNILERFSAQQFPDLHSELNLSSLELGDSALYFCASSVEATALTYEQYFGPGTRLTVT.